These T cell receptor beta chains were read from a single sample in a study of glioma-infiltrating T cells after dendritic cell vaccination. Assay used: immunoSEQ multiplex PCR; TCRdb lists only in-frame clones, some missing. The sample includes tens of thousands of clones, 81% of them seen just once. This material consisted of blood, taken before dendritic cell vaccination. The receptors come from a human donor with glioblastoma. The CDR3 runs from the conserved cysteine through the conserved F or W. The D gene is left open where the match is weak. Rows may omit the clone size; those that give it use once, few, many or a size class.

v_gene	d_gene	j_gene	len	abundance	CDR3nt	CDR3aa
TRBV29-1	NA	TRBJ2-3	16	NA	TGCAGCGTAGCCCACCGGGACTTTGGACGCACAGATACGCAGTATTTT	CSVAHRDFGRTDTQYF
TRBV19	TRBD1	TRBJ2-6	16	NA	TGTGCCAGTAGTATGCAGGGGGAATCTGGGGCCAACGTCCTGACTTTC	CASSMQGESGANVLTF
TRBV7-9	TRBD1	TRBJ2-7	14	NA	TGTGCCAGCAGCTTAGGCCAGGGGGATTACGAGCAGTACTTC	CASSLGQGDYEQYF
TRBV10-2	TRBD1	TRBJ2-7	13	once	TGCGCCAGCAGCCGGGACAGGGCGATCGAGCAGTACTTC	CASSRDRAIEQYF
TRBV7-3	NA	TRBJ2-3	15	NA	TGTGCCAGCAGCTCAGTCGGGGGGCGTACAGATACGCAGTATTTT	CASSSVGGRTDTQYF
TRBV7-9	TRBD1	TRBJ1-1	14	once	TGTGCCAGCAGCAACCGACAGGGGGCAACTGAAGCTTTCTTT	CASSNRQGATEAFF
TRBV5-6	NA	TRBJ1-1	13	NA	TGTGCCAGCAGCTTTACTGTGAACACTGAAGCTTTCTTT	CASSFTVNTEAFF
TRBV27	TRBD1	TRBJ1-2	16	NA	TGTGCCAGCACCATGGGGGTAGGGGGCGGTTCGGGTGGCTACACCTTC	CASTMGVGGGSGGYTF
TRBV6-5	NA	TRBJ1-5	15	NA	TGTGCCAGCTCGGAAACAGTTCGAGGCAATCAGCCCCAGCATTTT	CASSETVRGNQPQHF
TRBV5-1	TRBD1	TRBJ2-5	14	NA	TGCGCCAGCAGCCCAGGACAGGGCCAAGAGACCCAGTACTTC	CASSPGQGQETQYF
TRBV30	TRBD1	TRBJ1-6	14	NA	TGTGCCTGGAGAGGACAGGGAGATAATTCACCCCTCCACTTT	CAWRGQGDNSPLHF
TRBV4-1	NA	TRBJ2-5	15	NA	TGCGCCAGCAGCCAGGTCAGCGCGGGGAAAGAGACCCAGTACTTC	CASSQVSAGKETQYF
TRBV4-2	TRBD2	TRBJ2-1	19	NA	TGTGCCAGCAGCCAAGGGACACACTCAAGCGGGGGGGCGGTTCTGGAGCAGTTCTTC	CASSQGTHSSGGAVLEQFF
TRBV5-1	TRBD1	TRBJ2-7	14	medium-sized	TGCGCCAGCAGCTTTATGACAGGGAAAGACGAGCAGTACTTC	CASSFMTGKDEQYF
TRBV7-9	TRBD1	TRBJ1-2	15	NA	TGTGCCAGCAGCTCCGACAGGGGGTCTCCCTATGGCTACACCTTC	CASSSDRGSPYGYTF
TRBV18	NA	TRBJ1-3	17	NA	TGTGCCAGCTCACCCGAGGCGGCCACTTACTCTGGAAACACCATATATTTT	CASSPEAATYSGNTIYF
TRBV4-1	TRBD2	TRBJ2-7	17	NA	TGCGCCAGCAGCCAAGTTAGCGGGGGAGTCAAAACCTACGAGCAGTACTTC	CASSQVSGGVKTYEQYF
TRBV6-6	NA	TRBJ2-5	13	NA	TGTGCCAGCAGTTACGCGCACGGAGAGACCCAGTACTTC	CASSYAHGETQYF
TRBV29-1	TRBD1	TRBJ2-2	13	NA	TGCAGCTTCACAGGGGATTACACCGGGGAGCTGTTTTTT	CSFTGDYTGELFF
TRBV18	TRBD1	TRBJ2-7	15	NA	TGTGCCAGCTCACCACAAAGGGACAGCGCCTACGAGCAGTACTTC	CASSPQRDSAYEQYF
TRBV2	NA	TRBJ2-3	14	NA	TGTGCCAGCAGTGGCCGGGGAGGAGGGGATACGCAGTATTTT	CASSGRGGGDTQYF
TRBV2	NA	TRBJ1-2	12	NA	TGTGCCAGCAGTGAGTCGGACTATGGCTACACCTTC	CASSESDYGYTF
TRBV2	NA	TRBJ2-2	15	NA	TGTGCCAGCAGACCGGGACAAGCCGACACCGGGGAGCTGTTTTTT	CASRPGQADTGELFF
TRBV27	NA	TRBJ2-5	15	NA	TGTGCCAGCAGTTTTGGGGGGACAGCCCGAGAGACCCAGTACTTC	CASSFGGTARETQYF
TRBV5-8	TRBD1	TRBJ1-4	17	NA	TGTGCCAGCAGCTTGGTGGGGACAGGGAGGATGAATGAAAAACTGTTTTTT	CASSLVGTGRMNEKLFF
TRBV19	TRBD1	TRBJ2-2	12	few	TGTGCCAGTAATACAGGGGCCGGGGAGCTGTTTTTT	CASNTGAGELFF
TRBV18	NA	TRBJ2-2	14	NA	TGTGCCAGCTCCCCGGCGGGGGCCTCCGGGGAGCTGTTTTTT	CASSPAGASGELFF
TRBV19	NA	TRBJ1-6	19	NA	TGTGCCAGTAGTATGGGGGCCCGTTTAACCAGCTCCTATAATTCACCCCTCCACTTT	CASSMGARLTSSYNSPLHF
TRBV27	TRBD1	TRBJ2-2	17	NA	TGTGCCAGCAGTCCTAGGGGGGACAGGGTGAACACCGGGGAGCTGTTTTTT	CASSPRGDRVNTGELFF